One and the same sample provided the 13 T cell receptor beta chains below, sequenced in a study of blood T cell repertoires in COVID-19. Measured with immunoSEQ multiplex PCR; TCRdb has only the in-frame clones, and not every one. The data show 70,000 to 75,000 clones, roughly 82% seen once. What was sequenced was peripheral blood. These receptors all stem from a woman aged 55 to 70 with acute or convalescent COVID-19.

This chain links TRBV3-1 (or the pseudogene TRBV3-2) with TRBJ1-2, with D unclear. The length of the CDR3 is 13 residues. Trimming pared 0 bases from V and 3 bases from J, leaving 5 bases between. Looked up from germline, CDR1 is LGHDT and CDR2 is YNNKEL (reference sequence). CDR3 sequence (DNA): TGTGCCAGCAGCCAAGACAGGTACTATGGCTACACCTTC. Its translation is CASSQDRYYGYTF.

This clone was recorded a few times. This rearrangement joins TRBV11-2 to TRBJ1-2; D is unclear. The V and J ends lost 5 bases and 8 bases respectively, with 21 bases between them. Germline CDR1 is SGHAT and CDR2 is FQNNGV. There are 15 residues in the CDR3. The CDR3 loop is CASSLGPSLPTGYTF. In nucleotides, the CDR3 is TGTGCCAGCAGCCTTGGGCCTTCTCTTCCCACCGGCTACACCTTC.

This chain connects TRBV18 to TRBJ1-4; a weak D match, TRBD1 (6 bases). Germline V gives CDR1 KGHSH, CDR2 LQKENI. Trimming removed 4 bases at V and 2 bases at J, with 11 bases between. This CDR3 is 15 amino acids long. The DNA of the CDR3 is TGTGCCAGCTCACTAACAGGGTCCACTAATGAAAAACTGTTTTTT. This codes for CASSLTGSTNEKLFF. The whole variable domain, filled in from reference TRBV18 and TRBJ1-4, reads NAGVMQNPRHLVRRRGQEARLRCSPMKGHSHVYWYRQLPEEGLKFMVYLQKENIIDESGMPKERFSAEFPKEGPSILRIQQVVRGDSAAYFCASSLTGSTNEKLFFGSGTQLSVL.

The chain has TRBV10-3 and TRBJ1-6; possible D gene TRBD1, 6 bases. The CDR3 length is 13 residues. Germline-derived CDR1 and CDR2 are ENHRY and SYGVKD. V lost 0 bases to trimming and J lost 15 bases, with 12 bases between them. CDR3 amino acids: CAISESSGVRLHF. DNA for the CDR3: TGTGCCATCAGTGAGTCCTCAGGGGTACGCCTCCACTTT.

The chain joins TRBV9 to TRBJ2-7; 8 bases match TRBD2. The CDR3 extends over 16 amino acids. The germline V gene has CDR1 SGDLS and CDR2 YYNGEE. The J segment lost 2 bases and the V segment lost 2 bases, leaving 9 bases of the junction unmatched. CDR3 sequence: CASSVTEREPAYEQYF. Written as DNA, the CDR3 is TGTGCCAGCAGCGTCACTGAGCGGGAGCCGGCCTACGAGCAGTACTTC.

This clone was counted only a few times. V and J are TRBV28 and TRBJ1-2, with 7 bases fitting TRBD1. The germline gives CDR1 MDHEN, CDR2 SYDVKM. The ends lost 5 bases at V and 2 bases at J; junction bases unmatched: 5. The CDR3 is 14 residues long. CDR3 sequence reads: CASSLPQGNYGYTF. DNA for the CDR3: TGTGCCAGCAGTCTCCCACAGGGGAACTATGGCTACACCTTC.

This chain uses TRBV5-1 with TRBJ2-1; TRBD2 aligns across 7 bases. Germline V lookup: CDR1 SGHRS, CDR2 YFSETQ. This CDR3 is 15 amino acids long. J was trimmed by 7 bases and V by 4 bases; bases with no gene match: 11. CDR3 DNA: TGCGCCAGCAGCACCGGGGCCGCGGGAGTGAATGAGCAGTTCTTC. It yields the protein CASSTGAAGVNEQFF.

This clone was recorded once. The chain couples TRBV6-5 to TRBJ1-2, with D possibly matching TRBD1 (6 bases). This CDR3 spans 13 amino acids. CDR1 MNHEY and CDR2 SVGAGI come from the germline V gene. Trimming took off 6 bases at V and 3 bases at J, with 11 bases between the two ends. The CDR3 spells CASSPDSDYGYTF. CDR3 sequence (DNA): TGTGCCAGCAGCCCGGACAGTGACTATGGCTACACCTTC.

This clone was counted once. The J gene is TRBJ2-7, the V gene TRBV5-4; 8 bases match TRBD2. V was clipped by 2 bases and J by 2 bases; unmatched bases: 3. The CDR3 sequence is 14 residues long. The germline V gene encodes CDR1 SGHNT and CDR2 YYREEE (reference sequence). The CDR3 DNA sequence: TGTGCCAGCAGCTTTGACGGGGGGGCCTACGAGCAGTACTTC. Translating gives CASSFDGGAYEQYF.

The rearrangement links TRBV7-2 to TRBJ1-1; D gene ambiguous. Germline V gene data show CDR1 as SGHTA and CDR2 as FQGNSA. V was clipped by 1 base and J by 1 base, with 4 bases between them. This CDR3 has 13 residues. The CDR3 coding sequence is TGTGCCAGCAGCTTAGGACAGAACACTGAAGCTTTCTTT. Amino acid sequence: CASSLGQNTEAFF.

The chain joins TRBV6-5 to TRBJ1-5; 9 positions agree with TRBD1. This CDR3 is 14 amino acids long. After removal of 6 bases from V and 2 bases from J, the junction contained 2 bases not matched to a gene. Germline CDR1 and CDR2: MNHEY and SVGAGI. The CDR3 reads CASRWTGGNQPQHF. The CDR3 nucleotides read TGTGCCAGCAGGTGGACAGGGGGCAATCAGCCCCAGCATTTT.

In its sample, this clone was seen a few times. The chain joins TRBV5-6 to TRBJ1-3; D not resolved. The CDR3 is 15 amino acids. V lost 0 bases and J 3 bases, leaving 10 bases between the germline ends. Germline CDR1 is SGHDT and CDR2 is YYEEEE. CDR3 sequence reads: CASSLAGVGGNTIYF. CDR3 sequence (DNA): TGTGCCAGCAGCTTGGCCGGGGTAGGTGGAAACACCATATATTTT.

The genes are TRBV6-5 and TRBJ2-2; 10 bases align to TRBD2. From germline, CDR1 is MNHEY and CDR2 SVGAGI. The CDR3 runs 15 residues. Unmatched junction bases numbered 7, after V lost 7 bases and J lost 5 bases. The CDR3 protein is CASKSSGRGTGELFF. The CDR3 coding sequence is TGTGCCAGCAAGTCTAGCGGGAGAGGGACCGGGGAGCTGTTTTTT.